This TCR beta chain was captured by sequencing in a study of human T cells and chemical hapten exposure. This clonotype was picked up many times. Its specificity is not known. General study results and limits: PT1 expanded TCR numbers rose with patch test score.

Attachment of unique molecular identifiers to individual cDNA molecules was performed in the library. One entry per CDR3 protein, called by TCRdb with MiXCR from the RACE reads. The sample consists of 80,000 to 100,000 distinct CDR3 sequences, 10% to 11% of them appearing once. The CDR3 has 14 residues. V trimming: 5 bases; J trimming: 2 bases; junction bases outside the gene matches: 8. Germline CDR1 is DFQATT and CDR2 is SNEGSKA (reference sequence). The time point here: pre-sensitization, week 0. The treatment: therapeutic diphenylcyclopropenone sensitization with weekly scalp DPC. This TCR derives from a woman in her fifties or sixties with alopecia areata. Some clones in this sample may be carry-over from other donors' samples. Material: whole blood, obtained in connection with sensitization to the hapten diphenylcyclopropenone (DPC). J is TRBJ2-5 and V is TRBV20-1; TRBD2 aligns across 7 bases. CDR3 loop: CSAPLGGVQETQYF. In DNA form, the CDR3 reads TGCAGTGCTCCCCTGGGGGGGGTGCAAGAGACCCAGTACTTC.